The 26 T cell receptor beta chains below all came from one sample that was sequenced in a study of OX40 agonist ivuxolimab in advanced cancers. The data were produced by immunoSEQ multiplex PCR, yet TCRdb's version contains in-frame clones alone and is incomplete. The table shows about 35,000 clones, with approximately 80% occurring only once. Specimen: CD4+ or CD8+ T cells sorted from blood, collected in a trial of the OX40 agonist ivuxolimab. Source of these receptors: an adult with an advanced solid tumor such as melanoma, head and neck, liver or kidney cancer.

This clone came up a few times. The CDR3 reads CASSLCYSFLPGPDSNTEAFF. The CDR3 DNA sequence: TGTGCCAGCAGTTTATGCTATTCCTTTCTGCCAGGGCCTGATTCGAACACTGAAGCTTTCTTT. The chain combines TRBV27 with TRBJ1-1, with a possible D match to TRBD1 (5 bases). The CDR3 is 21 amino acids. Between the trimmed V and J ends, which lost 1 base and 1 base, there was a span of 28 bases. Germline V gene data show CDR1 as MNHEY and CDR2 as SMNVEV (reference sequence).

The chain is built from TRBV7-9 and TRBJ1-2; tentatively, D is TRBD1 (6 bases). V lost 1 base and J lost 6, with 12 bases in between. Germline CDR1 SEHNR, CDR2 FQNEAQ (reference sequence). The CDR3 has 14 amino acids. The CDR3 sequence: CASSLVRGGDGYTF. CDR3 nucleotide sequence: TGTGCCAGCAGCTTAGTCAGGGGAGGCGATGGCTACACCTTC.

This chain's CDR3 is CASSPSDYNQPQHF. CDR3 sequence (DNA): TGTGCCAGCTCACCATCAGATTACAATCAGCCCCAGCATTTT. This chain uses TRBV18 with TRBJ1-5; no clear D gene. This CDR3 comprises 14 residues. V shed 2 bases and J shed 3 bases, with 8 bases lying between them. Germline CDR1 reads KGHSH; CDR2 reads LQKENI.

The chain employs TRBV19 and TRBJ2-7, with TRBD1 matching 9 bases. Germline V gene lookup returns CDR1 LNHDA and CDR2 SQIVND (reference sequence). The CDR3 sequence is 17 residues long. V lost 3 bases to trimming and J lost 5 bases; unmatched junction nucleotides: 14. The CDR3 DNA reads TGTGCCAGTAGTATCGTATTGAGTGGGACAGGGCACAACGAGCAGTACTTC. Translating gives CASSIVLSGTGHNEQYF.

The chain recombines TRBV10-3 with TRBJ1-2; D not resolved. Germline CDR1 and CDR2: ENHRY and SYGVKD. The length of the CDR3 is 13 residues. V was clipped by 10 bases and J by 0 bases, with 12 bases between them. CDR3 amino acids: CATVEGTNYGYTF. The CDR3 region has the DNA TGTGCCACCGTAGAAGGGACTAACTATGGCTACACCTTC.

This clone has a handful of counts. The genes are TRBV5-1 and TRBJ1-6; TRBD1 might be the D (5 bases). V was trimmed by 4 bases and J by 7 bases, leaving 15 bases between them. Germline assignment: CDR1 SGHRS and CDR2 YFSETQ. CDR3 length: 15 amino acids. CDR3 loop: CASSPRELGNSPLHF. CDR3 bases: TGCGCCAGCAGCCCCAGGGAATTAGGGAATTCACCCCTCCACTTT.

The table lists this clone with a count of one. The chain joins TRBV9 to TRBJ1-5; D is uncertain. Germline CDR1 and CDR2: SGDLS and YYNGEE. The ends were cut back, 1 base at V and 0 bases at J, with 5 bases in the middle. The CDR3 contains 14 residues. This CDR3 reads CASSVHYSNQPQHF. CDR3 sequence (DNA): TGTGCCAGCAGCGTACACTATAGCAATCAGCCCCAGCATTTT.

DNA of the CDR3: TGCGCCAGCAGTGATCCGGGGATACGCACAGATACGCAGTATTTT. Protein product: CASSDPGIRTDTQYF. This chain joins TRBV10-1 and TRBJ2-3, with D perhaps matching TRBD2 (5 bases). CDR1 WNHNN and CDR2 SYGVQD come from the germline V gene (reference sequence). The length of the CDR3 is 15 residues. V shed 3 bases and J shed 1 base, with 11 bases lying between them.

This clone came up once. CDR3 in amino acids: CASSQAGMGIQYF. Here the CDR3 DNA reads TGTGCCAGCAGCCAAGCGGGGATGGGCATTCAGTACTTC. The rearrangement joins TRBV4-2 to TRBJ2-4, with D possibly being TRBD2 (5 bases). Trimming pared 1 base from V and 9 bases from J, leaving 10 bases between. Per germline, CDR1 LGHNA and CDR2 YNFKEQ. The CDR3 is 13 amino acids.

This rearrangement joins TRBV6-1 to TRBJ2-2, with D tentatively TRBD1 or TRBD2 (7 bases each). The V end lost 6 bases, the J end lost 4 bases, and 12 bases lay between the germline ends. There are 14 residues in the CDR3. CDR1 and CDR2 from the germline V gene are MNHNS and SASEGT. The CDR3 nucleotides read TGTGCCAGCAGGTCAGGGGGGGGCACCGGGGAGCTGTTTTTT. Translated, it gives CASRSGGGTGELFF.

The V gene is TRBV5-4, the J gene TRBJ1-1, with D perhaps matching TRBD1 (6 bases). Between the trimmed V and J ends, which lost 5 bases and 8 bases, there was a span of 10 bases. The CDR3 contains 11 residues. Germline V gives CDR1 SGHNT, CDR2 YYREEE (reference sequence). The CDR3 here is CASRGGQEAFF. Written as DNA, the CDR3 is TGTGCCAGCAGGGGTGGACAGGAAGCTTTCTTT.

V and J are TRBV5-1 and TRBJ2-7; 7 bases agree with TRBD1. The trim removed 1 base at V and 5 bases at J, leaving 9 bases unmatched. CDR1 and CDR2 (germline): SGHRS, YFSETQ. The CDR3 runs to 15 residues. DNA for the CDR3: TGCGCCAGCAGCTTGCAAGACAGGGTCCAAGACGAGCAGTACTTC. It codes for CASSLQDRVQDEQYF.

The J gene is TRBJ1-2, the V gene TRBV18, with 7 bases fitting TRBD1. Trimming cost V 3 bases and J 2 bases; bases outside gene matches: 6. Germline assignment: CDR1 KGHSH and CDR2 LQKENI. The CDR3 loop spans 15 amino acids. This CDR3 reads CASSPGQYNNYGYTF. The CDR3 region has the DNA TGTGCCAGCTCACCGGGACAGTATAACAACTATGGCTACACCTTC.

The chain couples TRBV11-2 to TRBJ2-7; 9 positions agree with TRBD1. Trimming cost V 5 bases and J 4 bases; bases outside gene matches: 12. This CDR3 region has 16 residues. CDR1 SGHAT and CDR2 FQNNGV come from the germline V gene. The CDR3 loop is CASSLLAGTGPYEQYF. The CDR3 region has the DNA TGTGCCAGCAGCCTTTTAGCCGGGACAGGGCCTTACGAGCAGTACTTC.

This chain links TRBV28 with TRBJ1-5; 11 bases are shared with TRBD1. CDR3 length: 15 residues. V dropped 4 bases and J dropped 5; count of bases not matched to a gene: 4. The germline V gene has CDR1 MDHEN and CDR2 SYDVKM. The CDR3 DNA sequence: TGTGCCAGCAGTTGGGGACAGGGGGACCATCAGCCCCAGCATTTT. Translated: CASSWGQGDHQPQHF.

The V call is TRBV4-1, the J call TRBJ2-3; 12 bases fit TRBD2. Germline CDR1 and CDR2: MGHRA and YSYEKL. Trimming took 0 bases from V and 2 from J; bases not matched to a gene: 6. This CDR3 has 18 amino acids. CDR3 nucleotide sequence: TGCGCCAGCAGCCAAGATACAGGACTAGCGGGGTACACAGATACGCAGTATTTT. This encodes CASSQDTGLAGYTDTQYF.

The rearrangement joins TRBV7-9 to TRBJ1-5, with 8 bases aligning to TRBD1. The junction had 3 bases not matched to a gene; V was cut back by 2 bases and J by 0 bases. The germline V gene has CDR1 SEHNR and CDR2 FQNEAQ (reference sequence). This CDR3 region has 16 residues. The CDR3: CASSLSGQGSNQPQHF. For the CDR3, the DNA is TGTGCCAGCAGCTTATCCGGACAGGGTAGCAATCAGCCCCAGCATTTT.

This clone was seen only a few times. V gene TRBV5-5 combines with J gene TRBJ1-1; no firm D call. Trimming took 1 base from V and 6 from J, leaving 7 bases between them. The CDR3 has 12 residues. CDR1 is SGHKS and CDR2 is YYEKEE in the germline V gene (reference sequence). CDR3 nucleotide sequence: TGTGCCAGCAGCTTGTTAGGTTCTGAAGCTTTCTTT. Translated, it gives CASSLLGSEAFF.

The J gene is TRBJ2-5, the V gene TRBV7-3; tentative D call: TRBD2 (6 bases). CDR1 and CDR2 from the germline V gene are SGHTA and FQGTGA. The CDR3 length is 14 residues. Between the trimmed V and J ends, which lost 5 bases and 1 base, there was a span of 11 bases. CDR3 in amino acids: CASSPGGAQETQYF. In DNA form, the CDR3 reads TGTGCCAGCAGCCCAGGCGGGGCCCAAGAGACCCAGTACTTC.

This clone was detected once. The chain is built from TRBV20-1 and TRBJ2-3; D might be TRBD1 or TRBD2, each matching 6 bases. Germline V gene sequence: CDR1 DFQATT, CDR2 SNEGSKA (reference sequence). The CDR3 length is 10 residues. CDR3 sequence reads: CVGGADTQYF. The CDR3 DNA reads TGCGTGGGGGGCGCAGATACGCAGTATTTT.

The chain employs TRBV19 and TRBJ1-5, with TRBD1 matching over 7 bases. Unmatched junction bases numbered 10, after V lost 6 bases and J lost 2 bases. Germline V lookup: CDR1 LNHDA, CDR2 SQIVND (reference sequence). This CDR3 has 16 amino acids. This CDR3 is CASSLDRVVGNQPQHF. Here the CDR3 DNA reads TGTGCCAGTAGCCTAGACAGGGTAGTTGGCAATCAGCCCCAGCATTTT.

The chain carries TRBV28 and TRBJ1-2; D gene unclear. The V end lost 8 bases, the J end lost 0 bases, and 7 bases lay between the germline ends. Germline V gene lookup returns CDR1 MDHEN and CDR2 SYDVKM. There are 12 residues in the CDR3. The DNA for the CDR3 is TGTGCCAGCGGGCTTTCTAACTATGGCTACACCTTC. This translates into CASGLSNYGYTF.

This chain joins TRBV10-2 and TRBJ2-7, with 7 bases that match TRBD1. Per germline, CDR1 WSHSY and CDR2 SAAADI. V lost 10 bases and J lost 4; bases outside the gene matches: 10. This CDR3 spans 13 amino acids. The CDR3 region is CATRQGPPYEQYF. CDR3 coding DNA: TGCGCCACTCGACAGGGTCCCCCATACGAGCAGTACTTC.

This rearrangement joins TRBV4-1 to TRBJ1-5; a possible D gene is TRBD1 (5 bases). The CDR3 spans 14 residues. V lost 5 bases, J lost 4 bases, and 12 bases lay in between. Germline V CDR1 and CDR2: MGHRA, YSYEKL. The CDR3 region is CASSSGRRNQPQHF. The CDR3 nucleotides are TGCGCCAGCAGCTCGGGGCGAAGGAATCAGCCCCAGCATTTT.

This clone was found once. The chain uses TRBV11-2 and TRBJ2-6; perhaps TRBD1 as D (6 bases). Trimming removed 5 bases at V and 1 base at J, with 15 bases between. CDR1 is SGHAT, CDR2 FQNNGV, per germline. The CDR3 is 17 amino acids. The CDR3 sequence: CASSPILTGSGANVLTF. Here the CDR3 DNA reads TGTGCCAGCAGCCCGATATTAACAGGGTCTGGGGCCAACGTCCTGACTTTC.

By sample fraction, this clone is medium-sized (0.01 to 0.1%). This chain joins TRBV9 and TRBJ1-2, with D uncertain. Trimming left V 3 bases short and J 7 bases short, with 16 bases between. CDR3 length: 14 residues. Germline CDR1 is SGDLS and CDR2 is YYNGEE. The CDR3 region has the DNA TGTGCCAGCAGCGGGTCGGAGGTCCGAACTGGCTACACCTTC. Translating gives CASSGSEVRTGYTF.